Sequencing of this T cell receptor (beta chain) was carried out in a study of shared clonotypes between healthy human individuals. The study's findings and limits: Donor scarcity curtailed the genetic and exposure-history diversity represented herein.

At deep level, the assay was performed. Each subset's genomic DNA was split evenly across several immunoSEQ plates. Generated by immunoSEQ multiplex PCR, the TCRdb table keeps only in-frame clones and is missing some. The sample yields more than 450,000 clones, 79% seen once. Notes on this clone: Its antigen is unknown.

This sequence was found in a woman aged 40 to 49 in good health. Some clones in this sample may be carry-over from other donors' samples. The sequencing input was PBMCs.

Written as DNA, the CDR3 is TGTGCCAGCAGTTACACGCAGAGCTACGAGCAGTACTTC. Protein product: CASSYTQSYEQYF. The V and J genes are TRBV6-5 and TRBJ2-7, with D uncertain. Trimming shortened V by 2 bases and J by 3 bases, and 8 bases separated the two germline ends. Germline lookup yields CDR1 MNHEY and CDR2 SVGAGI. This CDR3 contains 13 residues.